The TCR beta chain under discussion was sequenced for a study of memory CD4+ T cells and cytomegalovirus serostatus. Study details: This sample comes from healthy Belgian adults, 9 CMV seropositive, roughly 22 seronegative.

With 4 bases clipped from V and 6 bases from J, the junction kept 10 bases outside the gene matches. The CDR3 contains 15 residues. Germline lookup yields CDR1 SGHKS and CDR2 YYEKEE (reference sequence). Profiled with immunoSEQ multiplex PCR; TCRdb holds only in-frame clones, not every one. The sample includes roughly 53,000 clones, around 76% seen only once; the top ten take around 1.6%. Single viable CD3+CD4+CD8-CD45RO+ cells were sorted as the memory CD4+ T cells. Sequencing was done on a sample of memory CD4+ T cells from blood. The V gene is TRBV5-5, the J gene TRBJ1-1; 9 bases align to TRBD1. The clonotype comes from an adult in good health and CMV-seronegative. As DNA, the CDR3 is TGTGCCAGCAGCCTCGGTACAGGGGGCAACGCTGAAGCTTTCTTT. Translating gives CASSLGTGGNAEAFF.